The text below deals with one T cell receptor (beta chain). Its antigen is currently unknown. A template switching step added UMIs, each with a 6-nucleotide sample barcode. Two nested PCRs, run for roughly 17 and 9 cycles, were applied to TCRalpha and TCRbeta cDNA. TCRdb processed the 5' RACE reads again and assigns one entry to each CDR3 protein, with no DNA. The sample includes approximately 400,000 distinct CDR3 sequences. The CDR3 totals 11 residues. The entry originates in a study of monozygotic twins with inflammatory bowel disease. Study-level results: None of the different T cell subtypes could be distinguished from one another. Repertoire similarity did not differ between concordant and discordant twins, possibly owing to limited power.

This chain connects TRBV12-3 or TRBV12-4 to TRBJ2-3. Material: blood. This receptor was identified in a human donor with ulcerative colitis or Crohn's disease, or a healthy co-twin of an affected twin (not recorded which). The CDR3 is CASSWRDTQYF.